A single sample is the source of the 11 T cell receptor beta chains below, sequenced in a study of sequential checkpoint blockade in melanoma. Profiled with immunoSEQ multiplex PCR; TCRdb holds only in-frame clones, not every one. This sample has 15,000 to 20,000 clones, with 69% found just once. As for treatment: randomized to nivolumab then ipilimumab (arm A) or the reverse (arm B). The sample consisted of CD8+ T cells sorted from blood (inferred from file names), taken from a patient given nivolumab and ipilimumab in sequence. The origin of the receptors is a human donor with melanoma.

The rearrangement joins TRBV7-9 to TRBJ2-1; 10 positions match TRBD2. Germline values: CDR1 SEHNR, CDR2 FQNEAQ (reference sequence). J lost 0 bases, V lost 11 bases, and 4 bases had no gene match. The CDR3 runs 14 residues. DNA for the CDR3: TGTGCCGCAAGCGGGGGGGTCTCCTACAATGAGCAGTTCTTC. This codes for CAASGGVSYNEQFF.

DNA of the CDR3: TGTGCCAGCAGCGCCGTTGGACAGGGGGTTCCCATGAACACTGAAGCTTTCTTT. It encodes CASSAVGQGVPMNTEAFF. V gene TRBV9 combines with J gene TRBJ1-1, with 10 bases lining up with TRBD1. The CDR3 has 18 residues. The trim removed 3 bases at V and 0 bases at J, leaving 11 bases unmatched. Germline values: CDR1 SGDLS, CDR2 YYNGEE.

This CDR3 is CASSFNRGALGETQYF. The CDR3 DNA sequence: TGTGCCAGCAGCTTTAACAGGGGCGCCTTGGGGGAGACCCAGTACTTC. The V gene is TRBV5-6, the J gene TRBJ2-5; 7 bases are a match to TRBD1. Per germline, CDR1 SGHDT and CDR2 YYEEEE. V lost 2 bases to trimming and J lost 5 bases; unmatched junction nucleotides: 12. The CDR3 extends over 16 amino acids. Combining the CDR3 with reference TRBV5-6 and TRBJ2-5 gives the whole variable domain DAGVTQSPTHLIKTRGQQVTLRCSPKSGHDTVSWYQQALGQGPQFIFQYYEEEERQRGNFPDRFSGHQFPNYSSELNVNALLLGDSALYLCASSFNRGALGETQYFGPGTRLLVL.

This clone has more than one count but fewer than ten. The genes are TRBV19 and TRBJ1-5, with 8 bases lining up with TRBD1. The ends lost 2 bases at V and 3 bases at J; junction bases unmatched: 3. Germline values: CDR1 LNHDA, CDR2 SQIVND (reference sequence). The CDR3 loop spans 15 amino acids. Here the CDR3 DNA reads TGTGCCAGTAGTATAACAGGGGGGTCCAATCAGCCCCAGCATTTT. It encodes CASSITGGSNQPQHF.

V is TRBV5-5 and J is TRBJ1-2; 9 nucleotides align to TRBD1. The CDR3 covers 15 residues. The germline V gene has CDR1 SGHKS and CDR2 YYEKEE (reference sequence). V shed 4 bases, J shed 7 bases, and the junction held 11 bases outside the gene matches. The CDR3 reads CASSPLPGTGFGYTF. CDR3 nucleotide sequence: TGTGCCAGCAGCCCCCTCCCCGGGACAGGGTTTGGCTACACCTTC.

The J gene is TRBJ2-3, the V gene TRBV5-8; possible D gene TRBD2, 6 bases. The V and J ends lost 4 bases and 0 bases respectively, with 15 bases between them. CDR1 and CDR2 from the germline V gene are SGHTS and YDEGEE. The CDR3 contains 16 residues. Written as DNA, the CDR3 is TGTGCCAGCAGCCTGGGGACTCGAAGTAGCACAGATACGCAGTATTTT. It specifies CASSLGTRSSTDTQYF. Variable domain in full (rest from reference TRBV5-8 and TRBJ2-3): EAGVTQSPTHLIKTRGQQATLRCSPISGHTSVYWYQQALGLGLQFLLWYDEGEERNRGNFPPRFSGRQFPNYSSELNVNALELEDSALYLCASSLGTRSSTDTQYFGPGTRLTVL.

The rearrangement links TRBV7-6 to TRBJ1-1, with D possibly TRBD1 on 6 matching bases. Germline CDR1 is SGHVS and CDR2 is FNYEAQ. Trimming removed 5 bases from V and 1 base from J, with 14 bases in between. The CDR3 sequence is 15 residues long. CDR3 in DNA: TGTGCCAGCAGCCCTACTTCAGGGGCGAACACTGAAGCTTTCTTT. Residues: CASSPTSGANTEAFF. The whole variable domain, remainder taken from reference TRBV7-6 and TRBJ1-1, is GAGVSQSPRYKVTKRGQDVALRCDPISGHVSLYWYRQALGQGPEFLTYFNYEAQQDKSGLPNDRFSAERPEGSISTLTIQRTEQRDSAMYRCASSPTSGANTEAFFGQGTRLTVV.

J is TRBJ2-1 and V is TRBV19; 7 nucleotides align to TRBD2. CDR3 length: 14 residues. Per the germline V gene, CDR1 is LNHDA and CDR2 is SQIVND (reference sequence). Trimming cost V 3 bases and J 7 bases; bases outside gene matches: 6. CDR3 bases: TGTGCCAGTAGTATTGAACTAGCGATGAATGAGCAGTTCTTC. Translation gives CASSIELAMNEQFF.

The chain uses TRBV13 and TRBJ2-2; possibly TRBD1 for D (5 bases). Trimming stripped 6 bases from V and 1 base from J, with 6 bases between. Germline CDR1 reads PRHDT; CDR2 reads FYEKMQ (reference sequence). This CDR3 comprises 13 residues. This CDR3 is CASSDRNTGELFF. The CDR3 nucleotides read TGTGCCAGCAGTGACAGGAACACCGGGGAGCTGTTTTTT.

This rearrangement joins TRBV6-5 to TRBJ2-4, with D uncertain. There are 15 residues in the CDR3. V was trimmed by 0 bases and J by 1 base, leaving 7 bases between them. Germline V gene sequence: CDR1 MNHEY, CDR2 SVGAGI. The CDR3 region has the DNA TGTGCCAGCAGTTACTCCGGCAGGGCCAAAAACATTCAGTACTTC. Amino acids: CASSYSGRAKNIQYF.

The V and J genes are TRBV5-6 and TRBJ2-3; D is perhaps TRBD2 (6 bases). The length of the CDR3 is 18 residues. From germline, CDR1 is SGHDT and CDR2 YYEEEE. Trimming removed 2 bases from V and 3 bases from J, with 22 bases in between. The CDR3 coding sequence is TGTGCCAGCAGCTTAAGTGGGGGAAGCGGGTTCCCGACAGATACGCAGTATTTT. Protein: CASSLSGGSGFPTDTQYF.